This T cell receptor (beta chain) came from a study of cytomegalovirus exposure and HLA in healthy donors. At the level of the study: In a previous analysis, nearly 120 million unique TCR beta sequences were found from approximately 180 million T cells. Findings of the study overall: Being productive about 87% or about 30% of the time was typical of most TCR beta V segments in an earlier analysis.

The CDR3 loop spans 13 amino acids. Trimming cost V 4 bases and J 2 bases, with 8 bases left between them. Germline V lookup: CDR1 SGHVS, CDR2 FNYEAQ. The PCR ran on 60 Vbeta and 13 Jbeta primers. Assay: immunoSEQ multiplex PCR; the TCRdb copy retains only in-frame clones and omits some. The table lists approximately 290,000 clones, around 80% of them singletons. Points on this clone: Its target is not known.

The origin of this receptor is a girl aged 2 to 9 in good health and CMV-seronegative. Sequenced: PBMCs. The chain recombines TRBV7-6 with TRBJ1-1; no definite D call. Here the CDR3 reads CASSWTFNTEAFF. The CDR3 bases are TGTGCCAGCAGCTGGACTTTTAACACTGAAGCTTTCTTT.